Shown below are 17 T cell receptor beta chains from a single sample sequenced in a study of regulatory T cells in long-lasting Graves disease. Time point: newly diagnosed GD, antithyroid drugs for less than 3 months. After RNA was extracted from PBMCs, the TCR library was made from it. TCR beta libraries were built with iRepertoire HTBI primers and Arm-PCR of CDR3 regions. TCRdb reprocessed the multiplex PCR reads via MiXCR and lists one record per CDR3 protein. The profile covers over 500,000 distinct CDR3 sequences, with about 16% appearing a single time and around 12% taken by the ten largest. The sample was also linked to a second study, of T cells in Graves' hyperthyroidism and ophthalmopathy.

This material consisted of peripheral blood mononuclear cells (PBMCs), taken at new diagnosis, from a patient treated with antithyroid drugs. Receptor source: a man aged 18 to 35 with Graves disease.

V gene TRBV12-3 or TRBV12-4 combines with J gene TRBJ2-5, with 8 bases identical to TRBD2. This CDR3 contains 13 residues. J lost 9 bases, V lost 4 bases, and 7 bases had no gene match. In DNA form, the CDR3 reads TGTGCCAGCAGTTCTAGCGGGTTGGGGGCCCAGTACTTC. The encoded protein is CASSSSGLGAQYF.

This clonotype was counted only a few times. The gene calls are TRBV7-2 and TRBJ1-1, with TRBD1 matching 9 bases. Trimming took 1 base from V and 0 from J; bases not matched to a gene: 3. Germline-derived CDR1 and CDR2 are SGHTA and FQGNSA. This CDR3 spans 16 amino acids. This CDR3 reads CASSLVRTGVNTEAFF. The CDR3 coding sequence is TGTGCCAGCAGCTTAGTAAGGACAGGGGTGAACACTGAAGCTTTCTTT.

This clonotype was seen a few times. V gene TRBV13 combines with J gene TRBJ1-2, with D possibly matching TRBD1 (6 bases). The length of the CDR3 is 14 residues. Per germline, CDR1 PRHDT and CDR2 FYEKMQ (reference sequence). Deletions cut 5 bases from V and 7 bases from J, with 17 bases between. The CDR3 DNA follows: TGTGCCAGCAGCCAGACGGACAGTAATCCTGGCTACACCTTC. Amino acids: CASSQTDSNPGYTF. The full variable domain, completed using reference TRBV13 and TRBJ1-2, is AAGVIQSPRHLIKEKRETATLKCYPIPRHDTVYWYQQGPGQDPQFLISFYEKMQSDKGSIPDRFSAQQFSDYHSELNMSSLELGDSALYFCASSQTDSNPGYTFGSGTRLTVV.

This chain links TRBV28 with TRBJ1-3, with 9 bases identical to TRBD1. After removal of 1 base from V and 5 bases from J, the junction contained 3 bases not matched to a gene. CDR1 MDHEN and CDR2 SYDVKM come from the germline V gene. The CDR3 spans 15 residues. CDR3 loop: CASSLYGTGRNTIYF. In DNA, the CDR3 is TGTGCCAGCAGTTTATATGGGACAGGGAGAAACACCATATATTTT.

This clonotype was recorded many times. In DNA form, the CDR3 reads TGTGCCAGCAGCTCCCGACAGGGCGGTCAGCCCCAGCATTTT. As protein: CASSSRQGGQPQHF. The chain recombines TRBV13 with TRBJ1-5, with 7 nucleotides matching TRBD1. The V gene end was trimmed by 4 bases and the J gene end by 6 bases; junction bases not matched to a gene: 6. Germline CDR1 is PRHDT and CDR2 is FYEKMQ (reference sequence). CDR3 length equals 14 residues.

This clonotype was seen ten or more times. V is TRBV28 and J is TRBJ2-2; 7 bases line up with TRBD1. Per the germline V gene, CDR1 is MDHEN and CDR2 is SYDVKM. This CDR3 region has 14 residues. With V trimmed by 6 bases and J by 7 bases, 8 bases remained unmatched. CDR3 coding DNA: TGTGCCAGCAGCTCGACAGGGAACGGCGGGGAGCTGTTTTTT. Encoded protein: CASSSTGNGGELFF.

This clonotype was picked up many times. The genes are TRBV20-1 and TRBJ2-1, with D tentatively TRBD1 or TRBD2 (5 bases each). This CDR3 has 13 amino acids. Trimming left V 6 bases short and J 5 bases short, with 14 bases between. Germline CDR1 is DFQATT and CDR2 is SNEGSKA (reference sequence). In DNA form, the CDR3 reads TGCAGTGCAACCGGGACCGACAACAATGAGCAGTTCTTC. It specifies CSATGTDNNEQFF.

CDR3 nucleotide sequence: TGCGCCAGCAGCCGAGGGGGGGGAGCTTCGAATGAAAAACTGTTTTTT. Translated, it gives CASSRGGGASNEKLFF. The genes are TRBV5-1 and TRBJ1-4, with D possibly being TRBD1 (6 bases). CDR3 length: 16 residues. Germline CDR1 reads SGHRS; CDR2 reads YFSETQ. Trimming pared 4 bases from V and 5 bases from J, leaving 18 bases between. The variable domain in full, completed from reference TRBV5-1 and TRBJ1-4, reads KAGVTQTPRYLIKTRGQQVTLSCSPISGHRSVSWYQQTPGQGLQFLFEYFSETQRNKGNFPGRFSGRQFSNSRSEMNVSTLELGDSALYLCASSRGGGASNEKLFFGSGTQLSVL.

This clonotype has ten or more counts. This chain connects TRBV20-1 to TRBJ2-3; 9 bases map to TRBD2. The trim removed 5 bases at V and 0 bases at J, leaving 6 bases unmatched. The CDR3 runs to 15 residues. From germline, CDR1 is DFQATT and CDR2 SNEGSKA (reference sequence). This chain's CDR3 is CSAPASGASTDTQYF. CDR3 sequence (DNA): TGCAGTGCTCCCGCTAGCGGGGCTAGCACAGATACGCAGTATTTT.

This clonotype was seen many times. The chain recombines TRBV24-1 with TRBJ2-5, with D maybe TRBD2 (6 bases). The CDR3 has 15 residues. Trimming left V 1 base short and J 5 bases short, with 13 bases between. Looked up from germline, CDR1 is KGHDR and CDR2 is SFDVKD. Written as DNA, the CDR3 is TGTGCCACCAGTGATTTAAAAGGGGCGGGGGAGACCCAGTACTTC. Translating it yields CATSDLKGAGETQYF.

This clonotype was picked up many times. The J gene is TRBJ1-1, the V gene TRBV20-1; tentative D call: TRBD1 (6 bases). CDR1 DFQATT and CDR2 SNEGSKA come from the germline V gene (reference sequence). The CDR3 runs to 15 residues. Trimming removed 0 bases at V and 0 bases at J, with 11 bases between. The CDR3 nucleotides read TGCAGTGCTAGAGATGAGGGACACCTGAACACTGAAGCTTTCTTT. Amino acid sequence: CSARDEGHLNTEAFF.

This clonotype was found many times. The chain is built from TRBV27 and TRBJ2-7; maybe TRBD2 (5 bases). This CDR3 spans 14 amino acids. The V end lost 3 bases, the J end lost 2 bases, and 11 bases lay between the germline ends. Per the germline V gene, CDR1 is MNHEY and CDR2 is SMNVEV (reference sequence). CDR3 loop: CASSFFSGTYEQYF. The CDR3 nucleotides read TGTGCCAGCAGTTTCTTCTCCGGGACCTACGAGCAGTACTTC.

In this sample, this clonotype turned up a few times. A read error may be the cause here, since a much bigger clone is one base away. V usage is TRBV25-1 and J usage is TRBJ1-1, with D hard to call. The CDR3 sequence is 10 residues long. Germline V gene data show CDR1 as MGHDK and CDR2 as SYGVNS. Deletions cut 4 bases from V and 6 bases from J, with 3 bases between. CDR3 coding DNA: TGTGCCAGCAGTGGGGCTGAAGCTTTCTTT. Translating gives CASSGAEAFF.

This clonotype was detected ten times or more. The chain couples TRBV6-1 to TRBJ1-2; D may be TRBD1 (6 bases). This CDR3 contains 13 residues. CDR1 is MNHNS and CDR2 is SASEGT in the germline V gene. Trimming removed 6 bases from V and 3 bases from J, with 11 bases in between. Written as DNA, the CDR3 is TGTGCCAGCAGATTGGACAGAGACTATGGCTACACCTTC. It encodes CASRLDRDYGYTF.

This clonotype occurred a few times. The J gene is TRBJ2-2, the V gene TRBV24-1; 7 nucleotides agree with TRBD1. The CDR3 totals 16 residues. J gave up 4 bases and V 5 bases, and 9 bases lay outside the gene matches. Germline V gives CDR1 KGHDR, CDR2 SFDVKD. The CDR3 loop reads CATSAKGTVGTGELFF. CDR3 DNA: TGTGCCACCAGTGCTAAGGGGACAGTTGGCACCGGGGAGCTGTTTTTT.

This clonotype has more than one count but fewer than ten. The genes are TRBV5-4 and TRBJ1-3, with unresolved D. The CDR3 runs 15 residues. Looked up from germline, CDR1 is SGHNT and CDR2 is YYREEE (reference sequence). Trimming stripped 0 bases from V and 4 bases from J, with 11 bases between. The CDR3 DNA follows: TGTGCCAGCAGCTTGGGAGGAGCTGAAGGAAACACCATATATTTT. Residues: CASSLGGAEGNTIYF. The entire variable domain, with the rest obtained from reference TRBV5-4 and TRBJ1-3, is as follows: ETGVTQSPTHLIKTRGQQVTLRCSSQSGHNTVSWYQQALGQGPQFIFQYYREEENGRGNFPPRFSGLQFPNYSSELNVNALELDDSALYLCASSLGGAEGNTIYFGEGSWLTVV.

This clonotype has at least ten counts. CDR3 coding DNA: TGCAGTGCTAGAGATTCTCGGGTCTGGGAGACCCAGTACTTC. Translating it yields CSARDSRVWETQYF. The chain recombines TRBV20-1 with TRBJ2-5; D is uncertain. This CDR3 is 14 amino acids long. The germline V gene has CDR1 DFQATT and CDR2 SNEGSKA (reference sequence). Trimming removed 0 bases from V and 5 bases from J, with 13 bases in between.